Listed here are 13 T cell receptor beta chains from one sample, sequenced in a study of shared clonotypes between healthy human individuals. Libraries were prepared by immunoSEQ multiplex PCR; TCRdb keeps only in-frame clonotypes and omits some of them. The profile shows approximately 330,000 clones, about 73% of them singletons. The source material was memory CD4+ T cells sorted from blood. The subset is: CD45RA-negative fraction. Source of these receptors: a man aged 25-40 years in good health.

CDR3 residues: CSVDGPLLSYEQYF. As DNA, the CDR3 is TGCAGCGTTGATGGACCTTTGCTCTCCTACGAGCAGTACTTC. This chain connects TRBV29-1 to TRBJ2-7; D is undetermined. From germline, CDR1 is SQVTM and CDR2 ANQGSEA. The V and J ends lost 3 bases and 0 bases respectively, with 12 bases between them. The CDR3 length is 14 residues.

The CDR3 coding sequence is TGTGCCAGCAGCCAACAGGGGGTCCGCACAGATACGCAGTATTTT. It yields the protein CASSQQGVRTDTQYF. The gene calls are TRBV5-4 and TRBJ2-3, with 8 bases identical to TRBD1. The germline CDR1 and CDR2 sequences are SGHNT and YYREEE (reference sequence). The CDR3 sequence is 15 residues long. V lost 4 bases and J lost 1; bases outside the gene matches: 5.

The chain recombines TRBV4-3 with TRBJ2-2; D ambiguous. From germline, CDR1 is LGHNA and CDR2 YSLEER. V was trimmed by 0 bases and J by 7 bases, leaving 15 bases between them. The CDR3 runs to 16 residues. CDR3 DNA: TGCGCCAGCAGCCAAGATGGTGGGTCGCGCGTCGGGGAGCTGTTTTTT. Protein product: CASSQDGGSRVGELFF.

The chain is built from TRBV19 and TRBJ2-1; 11 nucleotides align to TRBD2. The germline V gene has CDR1 LNHDA and CDR2 SQIVND (reference sequence). The V and J ends lost 6 bases and 7 bases, in that order; junction bases with no gene match: 11. The CDR3 has 16 residues. The chain's CDR3 is CASSVTSGRNSNEQFF. The DNA of the CDR3 is TGTGCCAGTAGCGTTACTAGCGGGAGAAATTCAAATGAGCAGTTCTTC.

This clone is a singleton in its sample. The chain joins TRBV7-3 to TRBJ2-5; maybe TRBD2 (7 bases). In germline, CDR1 is SGHTA, CDR2 FQGTGA. V lost 1 base, J lost 5 bases, and 14 bases lay in between. This CDR3 spans 15 amino acids. The DNA of the CDR3 is TGTGCCAGCAGCTTAAGTTCGGGGGGCCCGGAGACCCAGTACTTC. Translation: CASSLSSGGPETQYF.

In its sample, this clone was seen once. V and J are TRBV5-1 and TRBJ1-3; unclear D gene. Germline assignment: CDR1 SGHRS and CDR2 YFSETQ. The ends were cut back, 4 bases at V and 1 base at J, with 12 bases in the middle. There are 15 residues in the CDR3. CDR3 sequence reads: CASSQGRGSGNTIYF. The DNA for the CDR3 is TGCGCCAGCAGCCAAGGTCGGGGTTCTGGAAACACCATATATTTT.

The rearrangement links TRBV2 to TRBJ2-7, with D uncertain. The V end lost 2 bases, the J end lost 4 bases, and 3 bases lay between the germline ends. Looked up from germline, CDR1 is SNHLY and CDR2 is FYNNEI. The CDR3 runs to 11 residues. The CDR3 protein is CASSEWYEQYF. The CDR3 region has the DNA TGTGCCAGCAGTGAATGGTACGAGCAGTACTTC.

This chain links TRBV18 with TRBJ2-7, with 9 bases lining up with TRBD1. Per the germline V gene, CDR1 is KGHSH and CDR2 is LQKENI. The V gene end was trimmed by 3 bases and the J gene end by 0 bases; junction bases not matched to a gene: 6. The CDR3 sequence is 16 residues long. Written as DNA, the CDR3 is TGTGCCAGCTCACCCGGGACAGGGCCCTTCTCCTACGAGCAGTACTTC. Protein sequence: CASSPGTGPFSYEQYF. Supplemented by reference TRBV18 and TRBJ2-7, the full variable domain reads NAGVMQNPRHLVRRRGQEARLRCSPMKGHSHVYWYRQLPEEGLKFMVYLQKENIIDESGMPKERFSAEFPKEGPSILRIQQVVRGDSAAYFCASSPGTGPFSYEQYFGPGTRLTVT.

The gene calls are TRBV28 and TRBJ2-7, with 9 bases aligning to TRBD2. V was pared by 9 bases and J by 6 bases, with 6 bases of the junction left unmatched. This CDR3 has 12 amino acids. Germline values: CDR1 MDHEN, CDR2 SYDVKM. CDR3 DNA: TGTGCCAGTTTAGCGGGAGCGGGCGAGCAGTACTTC. Translating gives CASLAGAGEQYF.

V is TRBV5-4 and J is TRBJ1-4, with D uncertain. Germline V lookup: CDR1 SGHNT, CDR2 YYREEE (reference sequence). V dropped 2 bases and J dropped 0 bases, with 11 bases sitting between them. CDR3 size: 16 residues. CDR3 region: CASSLSPGATNEKLFF. CDR3 coding DNA: TGTGCCAGCAGCTTATCACCGGGCGCAACTAATGAAAAACTGTTTTTT.

This chain connects TRBV11-2 to TRBJ1-5, with 10 positions matching TRBD1. The CDR3 covers 15 residues. J lost 4 bases, V lost 5 bases, and 5 bases had no gene match. Germline V lookup: CDR1 SGHAT, CDR2 FQNNGV. The CDR3 bases are TGTGCCAGCAGCCAGAGGACAGGGGGGAATCAGCCCCAGCATTTT. Its protein product is CASSQRTGGNQPQHF.

The chain has TRBV6-5 and TRBJ2-7; D not certain. This CDR3 region has 15 residues. The germline V gene has CDR1 MNHEY and CDR2 SVGAGI. Trimming shortened V by 5 bases and J by 4 bases, and 18 bases separated the two germline ends. CDR3 in amino acids: CASSPGVKTVYEQYF. Written as DNA, the CDR3 is TGTGCCAGCAGTCCCGGAGTTAAGACGGTGTACGAGCAGTACTTC.

This chain's CDR3 is CASSSEGRNQPQHF. The CDR3 DNA sequence: TGTGCCAGCAGTTCAGAGGGAAGAAATCAGCCCCAGCATTTT. The chain links TRBV27 to TRBJ1-5, with unresolved D. CDR3 length equals 14 residues. V lost 4 bases, J lost 4 bases, and 11 bases lay in between. In germline, CDR1 is MNHEY, CDR2 SMNVEV (reference sequence).